A single sample gave rise to the 9 T cell receptor beta chains below, sequenced in a study of blood T cell repertoires in COVID-19. TCRdb's table, derived via immunoSEQ multiplex PCR, lists solely in-frame clones and lacks some. The top ten clones hold about 4.6% of a sample with just over 300,000 clones, 65% to 90% of them seen once. Sequencing was performed on PBMCs or T cells enriched from blood (not recorded which). These TCRs come from a man aged 25 to 45 who had recovered from COVID-19.

This clone showed up just a few times. The rearrangement joins TRBV18 to TRBJ1-5; a possible D gene is TRBD1 (6 bases). Germline CDR1 KGHSH, CDR2 LQKENI. V shed 4 bases and J shed 5 bases, with 15 bases lying between them. The CDR3 contains 15 residues. The DNA of the CDR3 is TGTGCCAGCTCACTCCATCAGGGGCAGGATCAGCCCCAGCATTTT. Translating gives CASSLHQGQDQPQHF.

This chain links TRBV5-1 with TRBJ1-4, with a possible D match to TRBD1 (5 bases). Germline V gives CDR1 SGHRS, CDR2 YFSETQ. V lost 5 bases, J lost 6 bases, and 17 bases lay in between. The CDR3 length is 15 residues. CDR3 bases: TGCGCCAGCAGACCCGGGGCGGGAGTGTATGAAAAACTGTTTTTT. It codes for CASRPGAGVYEKLFF.

The chain combines TRBV3-1 (or the pseudogene TRBV3-2) with TRBJ1-4, with D unresolved. This CDR3 comprises 16 residues. Trimming took 1 base from V and 3 from J, leaving 12 bases between them. Germline assignment: CDR1 LGHDT and CDR2 YNNKEL (reference sequence). Here the CDR3 reads CASSQGAGISNEKLFF. The CDR3 DNA follows: TGTGCCAGCAGCCAAGGCGCGGGGATATCTAATGAAAAACTGTTTTTT.

This sequence joins TRBV25-1 and TRBJ2-1; 11 bases are shared with TRBD2. V lost 5 bases to trimming and J lost 7 bases; unmatched junction nucleotides: 7. Germline V gene sequence: CDR1 MGHDK, CDR2 SYGVNS. CDR3 length equals 15 residues. CDR3 DNA: TGTGCCAGCAGTCCACCGGGACTAGCGGAAAATGAGCAGTTCTTC. It is translated as CASSPPGLAENEQFF.

This sequence joins TRBV24-1 and TRBJ2-1; 8 bases fit TRBD2. Germline V lookup: CDR1 KGHDR, CDR2 SFDVKD. CDR3 length: 16 residues. The V gene end was trimmed by 7 bases and the J gene end by 8 bases; junction bases not matched to a gene: 15. The chain's CDR3 is CATSHIGRGARDEQFF. The CDR3 DNA reads TGTGCCACCAGCCACATCGGGCGGGGGGCTAGGGATGAGCAGTTCTTC.

The chain uses TRBV18 and TRBJ1-1; 9 bases are a match to TRBD1. J gave up 4 bases and V 3 bases, and 6 bases lay outside the gene matches. The CDR3 covers 15 residues. The V gene's germline CDR1 is KGHSH and CDR2 LQKENI. DNA of the CDR3: TGTGCCAGCTCACCGCGGACAGGGGAGGCCACTGAAGCTTTCTTT. Protein product: CASSPRTGEATEAFF.

The CDR3 sequence is CASSLFGTAGGAEAFF. CDR3 nucleotide sequence: TGTGCCAGTAGCCTTTTTGGGACCGCCGGGGGGGCTGAAGCTTTCTTT. This chain connects TRBV19 to TRBJ1-1, with D tentatively TRBD1 (5 bases). Germline CDR1 is LNHDA and CDR2 is SQIVND (reference sequence). The V end lost 6 bases, the J end lost 6 bases, and 23 bases lay between the germline ends. CDR3 size: 16 residues.

The chain joins TRBV7-2 to TRBJ2-2; no reliable D call. Trimming took 5 bases from V and 4 from J, leaving 11 bases between them. CDR3 length equals 14 residues. In germline, CDR1 is SGHTA, CDR2 FQGNSA. For the CDR3, the DNA is TGTGCCAGCAGCCCATTGAGTATCACCGGGGAGCTGTTTTTT. It is translated as CASSPLSITGELFF. The full variable domain, in which reference TRBV7-2 and TRBJ2-2 provide the parts outside the CDR3, is GAGVSQSPSNKVTEKGKDVELRCDPISGHTALYWYRQSLGQGLEFLIYFQGNSAPDKSGLPSDRFSAERTGGSVSTLTIQRTQQEDSAVYLCASSPLSITGELFFGEGSRLTVL.

This rearrangement joins TRBV18 to TRBJ1-5; 10 bases are shared with TRBD1. From germline, CDR1 is KGHSH and CDR2 LQKENI. The CDR3 is 15 amino acids. V shed 4 bases and J 7 bases; nucleotides not matched to a gene: 7. CDR3 DNA: TGTGCCAGCTCACAAGGACAGGGGGTAGGGCAGCCCCAGCATTTT. Translation: CASSQGQGVGQPQHF.